The entry that follows covers one TCR beta chain sequence. The antigen remains unidentified. Both about-4-week and about-12-week second-dose recipients were combined. From germline, CDR1 is LNHDA and CDR2 SQIVND (reference sequence). The germline V and J ends were trimmed by 6 bases and 11 bases, with 16 bases remaining between them. The CDR3 loop spans 13 amino acids. Clones were read by immunoSEQ multiplex PCR, and TCRdb kept only the in-frame ones, dropping some. This sample has roughly 150,000 clones, with less than 95% found just once. The data were obtained in a study of T cell responses to AZD1222 COVID-19 vaccine. Points from the study as a whole: Sampled repertoires all dated from after the peak T cell response. Donors skewed white British and female; clonal diversity was possibly underestimated.

The sequencing here drew on peripheral blood, taken 28 days after the second AZD1222 dose. The chain couples TRBV19 to TRBJ1-4; a weak D match, TRBD1 (6 bases). The source is an adult who received the AZD1222 COVID-19 vaccine. CDR3 loop: CASRRDIQGKLFF. CDR3 sequence (DNA): TGTGCCAGTAGACGGGACATTCAAGGGAAACTGTTTTTT.